This passage covers 4 T cell receptor beta chains from one sample sequenced in a study of shared clonotypes between healthy human individuals. Data came from immunoSEQ multiplex PCR; TCRdb stores just in-frame clones and leaves some out. The sample contains about 490,000 clones, around 79% of which appear only once. Sequenced input: PBMCs. The receptors here all came from a woman between 40 and 50 years old in good health. Some clones in this sample may be carry-over from other donors' samples.

Of note for this clone: A much larger clone sits a single nucleotide away, making a read error possible. In DNA, the CDR3 is TGTACCAGCAGCGGGGTGAGGGGCGGGGAGCTGTTTTTT. Translating it yields CTSSGVRGGELFF. The chain recombines TRBV7-3 with TRBJ2-2; 7 bases match TRBD2. Germline values: CDR1 SGHTA, CDR2 FQGTGA. The length of the CDR3 is 13 residues.

The V and J genes are TRBV6-1 and TRBJ2-2; 7 nucleotides agree with TRBD1. The CDR3 is 14 amino acids. V gave up 8 bases and J gave up 4 bases; unmatched junction bases: 7. Germline-derived CDR1 and CDR2 are MNHNS and SASEGT. The CDR3 is CASGTGESTGELFF. CDR3 sequence (DNA): TGTGCCAGCGGAACAGGGGAGAGCACCGGGGAGCTGTTTTTT.

The genes are TRBV5-1 and TRBJ2-1; TRBD2 matches 10 bases. CDR3 size: 15 residues. The ends lost 4 bases at V and 5 bases at J; junction bases unmatched: 6. Germline assignment: CDR1 SGHRS and CDR2 YFSETQ. CDR3 amino acids: CASSITSGTHNEQFF. The CDR3 nucleotides read TGCGCCAGCAGCATCACTAGCGGGACCCACAATGAGCAGTTCTTC.

The CDR3 loop is CASSYRSGRWHEQYF. For the CDR3, the DNA is TGTGCCAGCAGCTACCGTAGCGGGAGGTGGCACGAGCAGTACTTC. This chain connects TRBV7-2 to TRBJ2-7; 10 bases agree with TRBD2. CDR1 is SGHTA and CDR2 is FQGNSA in the germline V gene. Trimming removed 4 bases from V and 5 bases from J; junction bases left unmatched: 8. The CDR3 consists of 15 residues.